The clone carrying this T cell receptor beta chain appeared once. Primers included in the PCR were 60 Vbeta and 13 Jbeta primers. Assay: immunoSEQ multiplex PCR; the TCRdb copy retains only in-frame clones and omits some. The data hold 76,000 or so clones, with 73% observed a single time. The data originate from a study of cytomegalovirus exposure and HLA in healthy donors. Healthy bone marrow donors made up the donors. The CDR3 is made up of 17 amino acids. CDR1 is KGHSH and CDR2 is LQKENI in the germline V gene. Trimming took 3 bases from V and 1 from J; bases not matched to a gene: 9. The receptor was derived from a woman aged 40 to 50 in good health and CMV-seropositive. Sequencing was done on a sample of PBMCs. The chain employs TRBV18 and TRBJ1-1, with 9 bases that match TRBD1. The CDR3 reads CASSPLGQGRGNTEAFF. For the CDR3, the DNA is TGTGCCAGCTCACCTCTCGGACAGGGGAGAGGGAACACTGAAGCTTTCTTT.